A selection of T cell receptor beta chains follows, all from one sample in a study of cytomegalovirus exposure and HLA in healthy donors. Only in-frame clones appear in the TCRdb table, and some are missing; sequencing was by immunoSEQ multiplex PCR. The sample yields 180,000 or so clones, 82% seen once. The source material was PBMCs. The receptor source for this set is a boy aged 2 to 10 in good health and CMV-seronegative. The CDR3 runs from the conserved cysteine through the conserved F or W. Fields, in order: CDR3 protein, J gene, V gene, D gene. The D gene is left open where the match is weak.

CDR3: CASSLGAGTGADEQYF
J: TRBJ2-7
V: TRBV5-8
D: TRBD1

CDR3: CASSFHLGQGAGRYGYTF
J: TRBJ1-2
V: TRBV11-2
D: TRBD1

CDR3: CASSQGMPYEQYF
J: TRBJ2-7
V: TRBV6-5
D: -

CDR3: CASSPRQGAETNEKLFF
J: TRBJ1-4
V: TRBV11-1
D: TRBD1

CDR3: CASSQDLRTRYEQYF
J: TRBJ2-7
V: TRBV4-2
D: TRBD2

CDR3: CASSMGGDEKLFF
J: TRBJ1-4
V: TRBV5-1
D: -

CDR3: CASSQRASGGQDTQYF
J: TRBJ2-3
V: TRBV4-1
D: TRBD2

CDR3: CASSLNLRGADYGYTF
J: TRBJ1-2
V: TRBV4-2
D: -

CDR3: CASSFGTGASGNTIYF
J: TRBJ1-3
V: TRBV7-2
D: TRBD1

CDR3: CASSPDRVGYTF
J: TRBJ1-2
V: TRBV4-1
D: TRBD1

CDR3: CASSLGGQGHKKLFF
J: TRBJ1-4
V: TRBV7-8
D: TRBD1

CDR3: CASSEGQGGEQYF
J: TRBJ2-7
V: TRBV6-4
D: -

CDR3: CATSATGNTIYF
J: TRBJ1-3
V: TRBV19
D: -

CDR3: CSSSLGQGTYGYTF
J: TRBJ1-2
V: TRBV7-9
D: -

CDR3: CASPGQGPDTQYF
J: TRBJ2-3
V: TRBV19
D: TRBD1

CDR3: CASSYRVGAGGAETQYF
J: TRBJ2-5
V: TRBV10-1
D: -

CDR3: CASSKGYRRTNQPQHF
J: TRBJ1-5
V: TRBV21-1
D: -

CDR3: CASSIQGTGYTF
J: TRBJ1-2
V: TRBV2
D: -

CDR3: CASSSQTGISGNTIYF
J: TRBJ1-3
V: TRBV7-2
D: -

CDR3: CAIGPGAGGPYTQYF
J: TRBJ2-3
V: TRBV10-3
D: TRBD2

CDR3: CASSFAAGGWDTQYF
J: TRBJ2-3
V: TRBV7-2
D: TRBD2

CDR3: CASRGTGDRARGYTF
J: TRBJ1-2
V: TRBV27
D: TRBD1

CDR3: CASSRGHNYGYTF
J: TRBJ1-2
V: TRBV5-1
D: -

CDR3: CASSFLAGLSYEQYF
J: TRBJ2-7
V: TRBV11-2
D: TRBD2

CDR3: CASSQSVETQYF
J: TRBJ2-5
V: TRBV7-8
D: -

CDR3: CASSSLAGGPDIQYF
J: TRBJ2-4
V: TRBV13
D: TRBD2

CDR3: CASILVVAGGEDTQYF
J: TRBJ2-3
V: TRBV2
D: TRBD2

CDR3: CASSPRTSKYEQYF
J: TRBJ2-7
V: TRBV7-6
D: TRBD2

CDR3: CASSHAIYEQYF
J: TRBJ2-7
V: TRBV11-2
D: -

CDR3: CASSDSGTGGYEQYF
J: -
V: TRBV6-6
D: TRBD2

CDR3: CASSLYSGYEQYF
J: TRBJ2-7
V: TRBV27
D: -

CDR3: CASSLARASYGYTF
J: TRBJ1-2
V: TRBV5-4
D: -

CDR3: CASSFVAGGRDEQFF
J: TRBJ2-1
V: TRBV5-1
D: TRBD2

CDR3: CASSLITGAGEAFF
J: TRBJ1-1
V: TRBV5-4
D: TRBD1

CDR3: CASSEGGRSEKLFF
J: TRBJ1-4
V: TRBV9
D: -

CDR3: CASSPRISLYTDTQYF
J: TRBJ2-3
V: TRBV18
D: -

CDR3: CASSSQTSGGYTF
J: TRBJ1-2
V: TRBV7-2
D: -

CDR3: CASSSSRDPRTGELFF
J: TRBJ2-2
V: TRBV7-8
D: -

CDR3: CASSPQEKTYNEQFF
J: TRBJ2-1
V: TRBV18
D: -

CDR3: CAISDRTDTQYF
J: TRBJ2-3
V: TRBV10-3
D: -

CDR3: CASSGLGITDTQYF
J: TRBJ2-3
V: TRBV7-6
D: TRBD2

CDR3: CASSVGATSSYNEQFF
J: TRBJ2-1
V: TRBV9
D: -

CDR3: CASSQGSMTEVGGVDSNQPQHF
J: TRBJ1-5
V: TRBV4-1
D: -

CDR3: CASSLPPRGYTF
J: TRBJ1-2
V: TRBV7-2
D: -

CDR3: CASSFPGGKETQYF
J: TRBJ2-5
V: TRBV5-4
D: TRBD2

CDR3: CASSQDLPQGANYGYTF
J: TRBJ1-2
V: TRBV4-1
D: -

CDR3: CAISSGSAREQYF
J: TRBJ2-7
V: TRBV10-3
D: -

CDR3: CASSPRDFEETQYF
J: TRBJ2-5
V: TRBV2
D: -

CDR3: CAISESSPGDRSYEQYF
J: TRBJ2-7
V: TRBV10-3
D: TRBD1

CDR3: CASSPFGQFLGGNTIYF
J: TRBJ1-3
V: TRBV7-9
D: -

CDR3: CASGTGGTDTQYF
J: TRBJ2-3
V: TRBV19
D: TRBD1

CDR3: CASSRADTQYF
J: TRBJ2-3
V: TRBV7-9
D: -

CDR3: CASSLRSGGDEQYF
J: TRBJ2-7
V: TRBV5-1
D: -

CDR3: CASSFGGTAAYSYEQYF
J: TRBJ2-7
V: TRBV5-4
D: TRBD2